The entry below gives a single TCR beta chain sequence along with its context. Its antigen specificity is not known. Within one base of it there is no much larger clone, and no base qualities were kept. Library prep was done by the immunoSEQ multiplex PCR assay. The multiplex PCR relied on a mix of 60 forward primers for TCR Vbeta segments and 13 reverse primers for TCR Jbeta segments. Amplification of the CDR3 region of rearranged TCR beta genes was performed with a multiplex PCR assay on genomic DNA. The amplified TCR beta libraries were sequenced on the Illumina HiSeq System as 87-base-pair reads. As for the authors' bioinformatics: In a later analysis, tens of millions of unique TCR beta chains were counted across the approximately 640 repertoires, and about 9.9 million of these chains were shared by at least two donors. A nearest-neighbor algorithm error-corrected the raw reads and collapsed the reads into unique sequences, merging closely related sequences to remove PCR and sequencing errors. To assign V, D and J gene segments, CDR3 sequences were aligned to IMGT reference sequences. For a sequence to be retained, a match of at least six nucleotides to both a V gene segment and a J gene segment was required. Rearrangements were classified as productive when the CDR3 lacked stop codons and remained in frame with V and J, and all other rearrangements were classified as non-productive. Following IMGT convention, CDR3 was defined as the stretch from the second conserved V-encoded cysteine up to the conserved J-encoded phenylalanine. Sequences without an unambiguous match to a single V gene segment were excluded from the earlier analysis of about 630 of the donors. An earlier analysis of 587 of the donors called V segments functional above 56.7% productive rearrangements and segregating when the between-donor standard deviation exceeded 5%. A statistical classification framework was developed to diagnose cytomegalovirus status using the catalog of TCR beta chain sequences. In a later analysis, TCR nucleotide sequences were compared against IMGT/GENE-DB human TR gene sequences so that V and J genes could be assigned. The TCRdist pipeline was used in a later analysis to assign CDR3 sequences and most-parsimonious VDJ recombination scenarios. A later analysis defined each TCR beta chain by its CDR3 amino acid sequence plus V-gene family, and excluded reads lacking a unique V-gene family. A later analysis removed nearly 600 highly shared, low-generation-probability nucleotide sequences to deal with suspected cross-contamination and a sequencing artifact. In a later analysis, a clonal expansion index was calculated for each public chain from normalized within-repertoire ranks of inferred template counts. Generation probabilities in a later analysis came from a VDJ recombination model fitted to out-of-frame rearrangements, and those results were checked against IGoR. Hypergeometric tests were used in a later analysis to score TCR-TCR, TCR-HLA and TCR-CMV co-occurrence, with a repertoire-size bias correction applied to the TCR pairs. A later analysis estimated false discovery rates by permuting HLA or CMV assignments 20 times. In a later analysis, co-occurring TCRs were grouped using DBSCAN, with TCRdist sequence similarity added in when clustering inside HLA-allele-positive subsets. Repertoires with fewer than 30,000 or more than 120,000 public chains, plus five repertoires with anomalous nucleotide sharing, were excluded from co-occurrence clustering. TCRdb limited this immuneACCESS table to in-frame rearrangements with V and J called. A share of clones is missing; checked studies link under half to unresolved V genes, and the rest is unexplained. That table supplies the V and J calls and clone size; D and trimming were determined from the DNA. Counted in this sample were roughly 130,000 clones; 80% to 90% of them appeared once. The top ten clones comprise 5.5% to 7% of the sample.

In total, over 600 healthy bone marrow donors made up the cohort. Cohort members were all nominally healthy when sampled, although unrecorded immune exposures were likely present. The donor tested CMV seropositive and was one of the 289 seropositive cohort members. Each donor provided a peripheral blood sample, and peripheral blood mononuclear cells were used for TCR beta sequencing. The Qiagen DNeasy Blood Extraction Kit was used to extract genomic DNA from the blood cell samples. There are 13 amino acids in the CDR3, from cysteine to phenylalanine inclusive. Only the CDR3 portion is preserved as DNA: 39 bases, with reading frame beginning at the first base. V is reduced by 1 base and J by 2 bases, leaving a spacing of 3 bases between them. The germline V gene provides CDR1 MNHNS and CDR2 SASEGT. This sample was taken from a study of cytomegalovirus exposure and HLA in healthy donors (dated by TCRdb to the late 2010s). Context from the whole study: According to an earlier analysis of 587 of the donors, about 179 million T cells yielded over 90 million unique TCR beta sequences and about 300 Gb of sequence data. High-throughput TCR immunosequencing, statistical association of individual TCRs with disease status, and machine learning were combined to predict cytomegalovirus infection status. In a later analysis, previously published TCR beta repertoires from about 670 donors were re-analyzed and high-resolution HLA genotyping was added so that TCR occurrence patterns could be studied. Rather than drawing on any new phenotypic data, the later analysis identified candidate immune exposures from TCR beta sequences and the way those sequences occurred across donors. Alongside the repertoire data, information on donor age, sex, ethnicity and CMV serostatus was compiled. Typing coverage varied by locus: 629-630 donors for A, B, C, DRB1 and DQB1; about 520 for DQA1; over 600 for DPA1; roughly 450 for DPB1. The T cell repertoires of 666 subjects were profiled by immunosequencing and related to cytomegalovirus serostatus. The study aimed to test whether signatures of past pathogen exposure could be identified by cataloging public T cell receptors. To decide whether each TCR beta V gene segment behaved as functional or pseudogenic, an earlier analysis of nearly 600 of the donors relied on high-throughput TCR beta sequencing. Four or five DR-DQ haplotypes were handled as single units for association and clustering, since linkage in the cohort was strong. An early release that covered roughly 600 HLA-typed donors contained around 300 gigabases of sequencing data and around 85 million unique TCR sequences. Among approximately 370 genotyped donors of the cohort, an average of about 240,000 unique TCR beta nucleotide sequences was sequenced per donor, of which about 18% were non-productive. HLA typing included class I and class II loci at four-digit resolution. Of the 350 to 450 genotyped donors, roughly 76% were placed in the genetic ancestry cluster associated with self-reported Caucasian donors. A later genetic analysis used genome-wide SNP genotypes for about 60% of the roughly 670 donors, treating that subset as a discovery cohort. All discovery cohort repertoires had been generated using a single sequencing platform. Besides the first cohort of about 730 subjects, a separate validation cohort made up of 120 different subjects was used. General conclusions and limits of the study: Some IMGT-functional V segments, including TRBV6-2 and TRBV6-3, could not be distinguished by the 87-base-pair reads and were therefore excluded. Most CMV-associated TCR beta chains appeared to be HLA-restricted in a later analysis, and the HLA associations seemed to be driven largely by CMV exposure. In both the original and validation cohorts, the classifier was reported to diagnose cytomegalovirus status with high specificity and sensitivity. V-gene and J-gene trimming of TCR beta chains was associated with a missense DCLRE1C variant in a later genetic analysis, and the association was replicated in an independent cohort. Correlated functional status among segregating V segments might be attributable to linkage disequilibrium, but an unknown experimental factor could not be ruled out. The cohort was sequenced for TCR beta chains only, and without alpha or paired-chain data the features that could be detected were limited. According to a later analysis, TCR association rates differed among HLA loci, with DRB1 alleles showing the most associated TCRs and HLA-C alleles showing the fewest. Three of the identified cytomegalovirus-associated TCR beta chains were confirmed in vitro to be specific for cytomegalovirus antigens. Several of the top co-occurrence clusters appeared to be linked to parvovirus B19, influenza, CMV and Epstein-Barr virus, according to a later analysis. A later genetic analysis reported fewer N-insertions in productive TCRs among donors in an Asian-associated ancestry cluster than the approximately 670-donor mean. A further reported finding was that TCR beta sequences accurately predicted the HLA-A and HLA-B alleles for most subjects in the first cohort. The study listed over 150 TCR beta chains as associated with cytomegalovirus. Because HLA typing was unavailable for some donors at each locus, only the typed subset was used in association tests. In a later analysis, about 16,000 TCR beta sequences were associated with specific HLA alleles at a false discovery rate of 0.05. According to the authors, the approach could potentially be generalized to other disease states and immunological phenotypes. In a later analysis, HLA-associated TCR beta chains were found to be more clonally expanded and to have lower generation probabilities than equally common non-associated chains. Roughly uniform sequencing depth across donors was assumed in presence/absence analyses, although this assumption may not hold. A cluster of highly shared sequence variants was judged likely to represent a technical artifact of the sequencing pipeline. Approximately 18 rarely observed V segments, including chromosome 9 orphons, were excluded from the earlier analysis of several hundred of the donors because counts were too low. When HLA alleles, especially DR and DQ, strongly co-occurred, attributing TCR associations to individual alleles was difficult. In an earlier analysis of around 600 of the donors, most TCR beta V segments were observed in productive rearrangements about 87% or about 30% of the time, broadly matching IMGT annotations. Across donors, most TCR sequences were observed very rarely, whereas some public TCRs were present in many individuals. The only immune exposure information available for the cohort was CMV serostatus.

The sequence was obtained from a woman aged 40 to 50 in good health and CMV-seropositive. The sequenced material came from PBMCs. The chain is assembled from TRBV6-1 and TRBJ1-3; the D gene remains uncertain. In nucleotide form, the sequence is TGTGCCAGCAGTGAAGGGCCTGGAAACACCATATATTTT. Translated, it gives CASSEGPGNTIYF.